This TCR beta chain was profiled in a study of T cells in women clearing cervical HPV infection. Overall study context: Donors had HPV16-related CIN3 or worse; 2 had invasive cancer.

MY09/MY11 PCR detected cervical HPV DNA; dot-blot assigned genotypes. A note on this clone: The antigen is undetermined. The read ends 3 residues before the CDR3 terminus; that terminus is restored from the germline J gene.

The CDR3 extends over 15 amino acids. Unmatched junction bases numbered 4, after V lost 1 base and J lost 4 bases. Germline V gene data show CDR1 as SGHTA and CDR2 as FQGNSA. The study's findings and limits: TRBV6-7 abundance was lower in cases than controls (around 0.1% versus 0.15%). CIN3+ cases had significantly higher TCR richness than controls; evenness did not differ.

Assay: immunoSEQ multiplex PCR; the TCRdb copy retains only in-frame clones and omits some. The table for this sample gives roughly 34,000 clones. The V and J genes are TRBV7-2 and TRBJ1-2, with 9 bases that match TRBD1. The receptor was derived from a woman between 18 and 70 years old with a cervical HPV16 infection that either progressed to CIN3+ or cleared (not recorded which). The material sequenced was blood buffy coat. CDR3 loop: CASSLGGGQGYGYTF. CDR3 DNA, as far as it was read: TGTGCCAGCAGCTTAGGAGGGGGACAGGGCTATGGC.